This T cell receptor beta chain emerged from a study of CD8 T cells in Susac syndrome. CDR1 and CDR2 (germline): DFQATT, SNEGSKA (reference sequence). Deletions cut 5 bases from V and 6 bases from J, with 17 bases between. The CDR3 length is 13 residues. CD8+ and CD4+ T cells circulating in blood were sequenced for TCR beta. Random hexamers were used to reverse transcribe roughly 0.5 to 1 ug of RNA. One entry per CDR3 protein results from TCRdb running MiXCR on the immunoSEQ multiplex PCR reads. The sample includes 170,000 or so distinct CDR3 sequences, about 93% of them seen just once. This chain connects TRBV20-1 to TRBJ2-7, with a possible D match to TRBD2 (5 bases). The source material was CD4+ T cells from PBMCs. This receptor was obtained from a human donor with multiple sclerosis. The CDR3 sequence is CSAGIGLFGEQYF. CDR3 DNA sequence: TGCAGTGCTGGGATAGGACTGTTTGGCGAGCAGTACTTC.